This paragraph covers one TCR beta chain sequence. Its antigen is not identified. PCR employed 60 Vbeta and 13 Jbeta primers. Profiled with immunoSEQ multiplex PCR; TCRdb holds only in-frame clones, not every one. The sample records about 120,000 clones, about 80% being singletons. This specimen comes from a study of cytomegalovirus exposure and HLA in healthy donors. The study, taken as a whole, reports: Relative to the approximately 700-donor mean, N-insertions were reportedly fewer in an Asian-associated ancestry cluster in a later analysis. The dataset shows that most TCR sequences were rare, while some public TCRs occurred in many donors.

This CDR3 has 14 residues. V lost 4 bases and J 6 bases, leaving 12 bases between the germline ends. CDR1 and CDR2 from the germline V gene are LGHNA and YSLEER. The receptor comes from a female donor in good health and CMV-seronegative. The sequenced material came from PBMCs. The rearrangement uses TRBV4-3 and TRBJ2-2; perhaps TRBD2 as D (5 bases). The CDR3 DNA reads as TGCGCCAGCAGCCCCGCCGGACTTGCCGGGGAGCTGTTTTTT. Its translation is CASSPAGLAGELFF.